This T cell receptor (beta chain) was sequenced for a study of OX40 agonist ivuxolimab in advanced cancers. Study-wide results and limits: CD4+ and CD8+ blood T cells expanded clonally by week 6 at 0.1 to 3.0 mg/kg.

CDR3 length equals 11 residues. V was pared by 6 bases and J by 10 bases, with 14 bases between. Germline lookup yields CDR1 DFQATT and CDR2 SNEGSKA (reference sequence). Profiling relied on immunoSEQ multiplex PCR, and the TCRdb table lists in-frame clones only, not all of them. The data show 65,000 to 95,000 clones, with around 88% seen just once and about 0.8% held by the top ten. A word on this clone: Its antigen is not known.

Material: CD4+ or CD8+ T cells sorted from blood, obtained in a trial of the OX40 agonist ivuxolimab. The TCR was taken from an adult with an advanced solid tumor such as melanoma, head and neck, liver or kidney cancer. V gene TRBV20-1 combines with J gene TRBJ2-3; D is tentatively TRBD1 or TRBD2 (5 bases each). The DNA of the CDR3 is TGCAGTGCCGTGATGGGGGTGGCGCAGTATTTT. Translating it yields CSAVMGVAQYF.